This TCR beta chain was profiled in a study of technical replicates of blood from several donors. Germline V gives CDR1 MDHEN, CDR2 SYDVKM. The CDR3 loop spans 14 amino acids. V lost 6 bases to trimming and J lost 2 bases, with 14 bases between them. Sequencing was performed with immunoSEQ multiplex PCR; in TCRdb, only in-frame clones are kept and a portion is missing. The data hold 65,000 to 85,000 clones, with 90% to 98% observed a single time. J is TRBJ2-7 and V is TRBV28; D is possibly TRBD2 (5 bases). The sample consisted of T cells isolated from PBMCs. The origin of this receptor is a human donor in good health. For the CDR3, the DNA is TGTGCCAGCAGCGACGGGGATATAACCTACGAGCAGTACTTC. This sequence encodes CASSDGDITYEQYF.